The 19 T cell receptor beta chains below all came from one sample that was sequenced in a study of blood T cell repertoires in COVID-19. Generated by immunoSEQ multiplex PCR, the TCRdb table keeps only in-frame clones and is missing some. Among about 380,000 clones listed, 88% were seen once. The material sequenced was PBMCs or T cells enriched from blood (not recorded which). These receptors were taken from a woman between 18 and 29 years old who had recovered from COVID-19.

The rearrangement links TRBV3-1 (or the pseudogene TRBV3-2) to TRBJ1-2, with D unclear. V lost 2 bases and J lost 3, with 10 bases in between. The CDR3 length is 14 residues. CDR1 is LGHDT and CDR2 is YNNKEL in the germline V gene (reference sequence). The CDR3 DNA is TGTGCCAGCAGCCAACGGGCCGGGGACTATGGCTACACCTTC. Translated: CASSQRAGDYGYTF.

The chain couples TRBV27 to TRBJ1-4; D possibly corresponds to TRBD1 (6 bases). The CDR3 covers 13 residues. CDR1 is MNHEY, CDR2 SMNVEV, per germline (reference sequence). Trimming took off 4 bases at V and 11 bases at J, with 14 bases between the two ends. The CDR3 DNA reads TGTGCCAGCAGTTCTATACAGGGAGGGAAACTGTTTTTT. Protein sequence: CASSSIQGGKLFF.

The rearrangement links TRBV7-9 to TRBJ1-1, with TRBD1 matching over 7 bases. The CDR3 is 14 residues long. Trimming at V came to 2 bases and at J to 3 bases, leaving 3 bases not matched to a gene. Germline V lookup: CDR1 SEHNR, CDR2 FQNEAQ (reference sequence). The CDR3 is CASSLKGAYTEAFF. As DNA, the CDR3 is TGTGCCAGCAGCTTAAAGGGGGCCTACACTGAAGCTTTCTTT.

V gene TRBV18 combines with J gene TRBJ2-3, with a tentative D call TRBD1 (6 bases). Trimming took off 2 bases at V and 1 base at J, with 16 bases between the two ends. CDR1 and CDR2 from the germline V gene are KGHSH and LQKENI. The CDR3 has 17 residues. CDR3 coding DNA: TGTGCCAGCTCACCAAGAGGGGGACGGGTCGGCACAGATACGCAGTATTTT. Protein: CASSPRGGRVGTDTQYF.

The chain joins TRBV9 to TRBJ2-1; D is uncertain. The CDR3 is 12 residues long. The V end was cut by 3 bases, the J end by 4 bases, with 5 bases between. Germline V gene sequence: CDR1 SGDLS, CDR2 YYNGEE. The chain's CDR3 is CASSANYNEQFF. As DNA, the CDR3 is TGTGCCAGCAGCGCCAATTACAATGAGCAGTTCTTC.

V is TRBV6-4 and J is TRBJ2-2; 7 bases are shared with TRBD2. Germline CDR1 MRHNA, CDR2 SNTAGT. The CDR3 has 14 residues. The trim removed 6 bases at V and 2 bases at J, leaving 3 bases unmatched. CDR3 DNA: TGTGCCAGCAGGGGGGGGTCAAACACCGGGGAGCTGTTTTTT. Translation: CASRGGSNTGELFF.

The count of this clone is one. The gene calls are TRBV6-5 and TRBJ2-5; possible D gene TRBD1, 6 bases. This CDR3 comprises 15 residues. Per the germline V gene, CDR1 is MNHEY and CDR2 is SVGAGI. The germline V and J ends were trimmed by 2 bases and 1 base, with 11 bases remaining between them. CDR3 region: CASSYRPQGQETQYF. CDR3 DNA sequence: TGTGCCAGCAGTTACCGCCCACAGGGCCAAGAGACCCAGTACTTC.

This clone was observed a single time. The chain carries TRBV11-2 and TRBJ2-7, with TRBD2 matching over 7 bases. Germline lookup yields CDR1 SGHAT and CDR2 FQNNGV. The trim removed 1 base at V and 5 bases at J, leaving 2 bases unmatched. The CDR3 is 13 residues long. The CDR3 bases are TGTGCCAGCAGCTTAGCGGGGGGAGACGAGCAGTACTTC. Its protein product is CASSLAGGDEQYF.

CDR3 protein: CASSPSGTGGSPLHF. As DNA, the CDR3 is TGTGCCAGCAGTCCCTCCGGGACAGGTGGTTCACCCCTCCACTTT. The gene calls are TRBV6-4 and TRBJ1-6; 8 bases align to TRBD1. This CDR3 is built from 15 residues. The V and J ends lost 5 bases and 9 bases, in that order; junction bases with no gene match: 9. Germline-derived CDR1 and CDR2 are MRHNA and SNTAGT.

This rearrangement joins TRBV19 to TRBJ2-1, with D perhaps matching TRBD2 (7 bases). V was shortened by 7 bases and J by 6 bases, with 16 bases between the two germline ends. Germline CDR1 reads LNHDA; CDR2 reads SQIVND (reference sequence). There are 14 residues in the CDR3. The CDR3 coding sequence is TGTGCCAGTATGAAGGGGGGGCAATTCAATGAGCAGTTCTTC. Residues: CASMKGGQFNEQFF.

The rearrangement uses TRBV5-6 and TRBJ1-2; TRBD1 aligns across 7 bases. Germline V gene sequence: CDR1 SGHDT, CDR2 YYEEEE. Germline trimming cut 7 bases from V and 2 bases from J; bases unmatched to any gene: 11. This CDR3 is built from 15 residues. The CDR3 loop reads CASGGLVQGNYGYTF. The CDR3 nucleotides are TGTGCCAGCGGGGGATTAGTACAGGGGAACTATGGCTACACCTTC.

The chain uses TRBV5-8 and TRBJ2-3; 7 bases map to TRBD2. Germline-derived CDR1 and CDR2 are SGHTS and YDEGEE. The CDR3 is made up of 16 amino acids. V was clipped by 6 bases and J by 6 bases; unmatched bases: 16. The CDR3, as DNA: TGTGCCAGCATTCTGTTTGCGGGCGGGGGAGTGGATACGCAGTATTTT. Translated, it gives CASILFAGGGVDTQYF. The entire variable domain, with the rest obtained from reference TRBV5-8 and TRBJ2-3, is as follows: EAGVTQSPTHLIKTRGQQATLRCSPISGHTSVYWYQQALGLGLQFLLWYDEGEERNRGNFPPRFSGRQFPNYSSELNVNALELEDSALYLCASILFAGGGVDTQYFGPGTRLTVL.

The V and J genes are TRBV9 and TRBJ2-7, with TRBD2 matching 12 bases. Trimming at V came to 3 bases and at J to 7 bases, leaving 11 bases not matched to a gene. CDR1 and CDR2 (germline): SGDLS, YYNGEE. This CDR3 has 16 amino acids. The CDR3 nucleotides read TGTGCCAGCAGCGACCAACTAGCGGGGGGCTCGGAAGAGCAGTACTTC. Protein sequence: CASSDQLAGGSEEQYF.

This sequence joins TRBV14 and TRBJ1-4, with D possibly TRBD1 on 5 matching bases. Germline CDR1 reads SGHDN; CDR2 reads FVKESK. Trimming left V 5 bases short and J 6 bases short, with 22 bases between. This CDR3 contains 17 residues. CDR3 sequence reads: CASSSRGLAIMDEKLFF. As DNA, the CDR3 is TGTGCCAGCAGCTCACGGGGACTCGCAATAATGGATGAAAAACTGTTTTTT.

The chain recombines TRBV6-5 with TRBJ2-5; weak D call: TRBD2 (6 bases). CDR1 is MNHEY and CDR2 is SVGAGI in the germline V gene. Trimming stripped 0 bases from V and 5 bases from J, with 13 bases between. The length of the CDR3 is 15 residues. The DNA of the CDR3 is TGTGCCAGCAGTTACTCTGAGGGGACTGGTGAGACCCAGTACTTC. It encodes CASSYSEGTGETQYF.

The chain uses TRBV12-3 or TRBV12-4 and TRBJ1-2; no reliable D call. Trimming left V 7 bases short and J 1 base short, with 7 bases between. The length of the CDR3 is 12 residues. The CDR3 DNA follows: TGTGCCAGCACCGGGAGTAACTATGGCTACACCTTC. This gives the protein CASTGSNYGYTF.

In nucleotides, the CDR3 is TGCGCCAGCAGTAAATACCCCGAGAACTATGGCTACACCTTC. It specifies CASSKYPENYGYTF. The gene calls are TRBV5-1 and TRBJ1-2; D unclear. This CDR3 contains 14 residues. The V gene's germline CDR1 is SGHRS and CDR2 YFSETQ. V was trimmed by 5 bases and J by 2 bases, leaving 13 bases between them.

The chain links TRBV6-5 to TRBJ2-7; 11 nucleotides agree with TRBD1. The germline gives CDR1 MNHEY, CDR2 SVGAGI. Trimming cost V 6 bases and J 4 bases; bases outside gene matches: 5. This CDR3 is built from 14 residues. The CDR3 region is CASRRDRGWYEQYF. The CDR3 bases are TGTGCCAGCAGGCGGGACAGGGGGTGGTACGAGCAGTACTTC.

This rearrangement joins TRBV3-1 (or the pseudogene TRBV3-2) to TRBJ2-3; D is perhaps TRBD2 (7 bases). V gave up 6 bases and J gave up 8 bases, with 27 bases separating them. CDR1 is LGHDT, CDR2 YNNKEL, per germline (reference sequence). The CDR3 sequence is 17 residues long. Here the CDR3 DNA reads TGTGCCAGCAGAGGGGTGGGGGGGGCAACGGATTTTTTTACGCAGTATTTT. Amino acid sequence: CASRGVGGATDFFTQYF.